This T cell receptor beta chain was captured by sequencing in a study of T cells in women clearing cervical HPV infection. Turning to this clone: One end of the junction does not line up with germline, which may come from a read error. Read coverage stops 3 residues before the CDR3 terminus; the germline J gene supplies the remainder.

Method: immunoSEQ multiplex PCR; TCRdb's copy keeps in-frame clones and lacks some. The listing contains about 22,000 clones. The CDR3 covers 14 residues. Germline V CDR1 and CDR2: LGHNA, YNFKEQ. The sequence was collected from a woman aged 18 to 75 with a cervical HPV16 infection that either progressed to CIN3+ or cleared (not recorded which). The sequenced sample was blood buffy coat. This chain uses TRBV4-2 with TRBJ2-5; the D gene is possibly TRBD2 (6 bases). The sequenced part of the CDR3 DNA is TGCGCCAGCAGCCAAGTGGAACGGGGAGGGACC. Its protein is CASSQVERGGT. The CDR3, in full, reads CASSQVERGGTQYF.